These T cell receptor beta chains were read from a single sample in a study of shared clonotypes between healthy human individuals. Here immunoSEQ multiplex PCR was the method, and the copy in TCRdb shows in-frame clones only, minus some. The data show roughly 1,000,000 clones, 75% to 80% seen once. Sequences were obtained from memory CD4+ T cells from PBMCs. The source is a man aged 18 to 29 in good health. Some clones in this sample may be carry-over from other donors' samples. The CDR3 runs from the conserved cysteine through the conserved F or W.

v_gene,j_gene,CDR3aa
TRBV7-2,TRBJ2-2,CASSLDLGGGPTGELFF
TRBV6-1,TRBJ2-7,CASSERWTYEQYF
TRBV6-5,TRBJ2-1,CASSYEEASSYNEQFF
TRBV5-3,TRBJ2-7,CARSLSGKPNEQYF
TRBV2,TRBJ1-1,CASTMEGATEAFF
TRBV7-2,NA,CASSLQGGLAGDEQYF
TRBV4-1,TRBJ2-2,CASSQGGAKRPRNTGELFF
TRBV19,TRBJ2-2,CASSPSGLAGRVGELFF
TRBV14,TRBJ1-1,CASSQAMVRPNTEAFF
TRBV5-4,TRBJ2-2,CASSSPDGRDPNTGELFF
TRBV27,TRBJ2-7,CASSLSGDSPALVYEQYF
TRBV18,TRBJ2-5,CASSGTGETQYF
TRBV6-5,TRBJ2-1,CASSYSREPVEQFF
TRBV6-1,TRBJ1-1,CATNLRTEAFF
TRBV2,TRBJ1-2,CASSDRDYYGYTF
TRBV4-3,TRBJ2-2,CASSPLTSGRNTGELFF
TRBV30,TRBJ1-1,CAWSGLGTGEEAFF
TRBV5-1,TRBJ2-7,CTSSLALAGVPEQYF
TRBV15,TRBJ1-1,CATSRDVSTEAFF
TRBV7-9,TRBJ1-1,CASSLGSTGLADTEAFF
TRBV4-3,TRBJ1-4,CASSRKDRGGEKLFF
TRBV21-1,TRBJ2-3,CASTKRGSGSTDTQYF
TRBV5-6,TRBJ1-1,CASSRGGGIMNTEAFF
TRBV10-3,TRBJ2-2,CAISPVGLAEFTGELFF
TRBV6-5,TRBJ1-4,CASSKQGRDEKLFF
TRBV29-1,TRBJ2-3,CSVGAGLAGDTDTQYF
TRBV19,TRBJ1-3,CASSPQVRNTIYF
TRBV6-1,TRBJ1-1,CASSELTGPITEAFF
TRBV6-6,TRBJ1-3,CASSQDRARNTIYF
TRBV18,TRBJ2-3,CASSPPALAGTDTQYF
TRBV25-1,TRBJ2-7,CASSPSGSFAEQYF
TRBV5-1,TRBJ1-3,CASSRDAGSGNTIYF
TRBV9,TRBJ2-1,CASSVEASNNEQFF
TRBV10-1,TRBJ2-1,CASRGGGATSYNEQFF
TRBV2,TRBJ2-3,CASPGLAGSTDTQYF
TRBV7-2,TRBJ1-2,CASTNRPDREANYGYTF
TRBV5-1,TRBJ1-1,CASSDPGQGDTEAFF
TRBV30,TRBJ2-5,CAGTGGWETQYF
TRBV25-1,TRBJ1-4,CASSEGGRGGEKLFF
TRBV30,TRBJ1-1,CAWSDTGATEAFF